Following are 5 T cell receptor beta chains from one sample sequenced in a study of T cell changes during pregnancy in multiple sclerosis. Measured with immunoSEQ multiplex PCR; TCRdb has only the in-frame clones, and not every one. Of 65,000 to 75,000 clones detected, 80% to 95% appear once; the ten largest clones hold 3.7%. This specimen consisted of peripheral blood, obtained after pregnancy. The origin of the receptors is a female donor in good health, enrolled as a control in a pregnancy study.

This clone appeared once. V and J are TRBV7-9 and TRBJ1-3; D possibly corresponds to TRBD1 (6 bases). V was trimmed by 1 base and J by 4 bases, leaving 11 bases between them. Germline loops: CDR1 SEHNR, CDR2 FQNEAQ (reference sequence). The CDR3 totals 15 residues. CDR3 sequence (DNA): TGTGCCAGCAGCTTAGGTCGGACAGAGGGAAACACCATATATTTT. Protein sequence: CASSLGRTEGNTIYF. Using reference TRBV7-9 and TRBJ1-3 for the parts outside the CDR3, the full variable domain is DTGVSQNPRHKITKRGQNVTFRCDPISEHNRLYWYRQTLGQGPEFLTYFQNEAQLEKSRLLSDRFSAERPKGSFSTLEIQRTEQGDSAMYLCASSLGRTEGNTIYFGEGSWLTVV.

This clone has just one count. This chain connects TRBV11-2 to TRBJ2-3; TRBD2 matches 12 bases. Germline-derived CDR1 and CDR2 are SGHAT and FQNNGV. CDR3 length: 16 residues. V trimming: 6 bases; J trimming: 2 bases; junction bases outside the gene matches: 6. CDR3 region: CASSTTSGGPTDTQYF. DNA for the CDR3: TGTGCCAGCAGTACGACTAGCGGGGGCCCCACAGATACGCAGTATTTT.

The V gene is TRBV18, the J gene TRBJ1-1; no reliable D call. Looked up from germline, CDR1 is KGHSH and CDR2 is LQKENI. The CDR3 contains 13 residues. Between the trimmed V and J ends, which lost 1 base and 1 base, there was a span of 4 bases. CDR3 DNA sequence: TGTGCCAGCTCACCACGCGAGAACACTGAAGCTTTCTTT. Residues: CASSPRENTEAFF.

The gene calls are TRBV5-1 and TRBJ2-3, with D tentatively TRBD1 (5 bases). This CDR3 region has 15 residues. V was trimmed by 0 bases and J by 4 bases, leaving 12 bases between them. Germline V gene lookup returns CDR1 SGHRS and CDR2 YFSETQ. Written as DNA, the CDR3 is TGCGCCAGCAGCTTGGCTGGCAGGGCCCCAGATACGCAGTATTTT. Translation gives CASSLAGRAPDTQYF.

V and J are TRBV6-5 and TRBJ1-5; 9 bases are a match to TRBD1. The CDR3 runs to 14 residues. Germline CDR1 and CDR2: MNHEY and SVGAGI. The J segment lost 7 bases and the V segment lost 5 bases, leaving 6 bases of the junction unmatched. The CDR3 DNA reads as TGTGCCAGCAGTCCGGACAGGGGAAGGCAGCCCCAGCATTTT. It codes for CASSPDRGRQPQHF.